This T cell receptor beta chain was documented in a study of blood T cell repertoires in COVID-19. Overall study context: Samples taken during acute and convalescent COVID-19 were collected in the United States, Italy and Spain. Sources were T cells, B-cell-depleted T cells, or PBMCs; the material itself was cDNA or gDNA.

Source study methods: Quantification of nucleated cells was approximated via reference gene primer amplification. The method was immunoSEQ multiplex PCR; TCRdb's version includes in-frame clones alone and lacks a portion of them. The V and J calls and clone size were taken over from that table, and D and trimming were inferred from the DNA. This repertoire shows about 240,000 clones, about 70% found once; its top ten account for 2.5% to 4%. CDR1 and CDR2 (germline): LNHDA, SQIVND (reference sequence). Trimming shortened V by 6 bases and J by 0 bases, and 12 bases separated the two germline ends. CDR3 length equals 15 residues.

Sequences were obtained from peripheral blood. This rearrangement joins TRBV19 to TRBJ1-5, with unresolved D. The clonotype comes from a woman older than 75 with acute or convalescent COVID-19. The CDR3 bases are TGTGCCAGTAGACCCGATCCTAATAGCAATCAGCCCCAGCATTTT. Its translation is CASRPDPNSNQPQHF.